These 15 T cell receptor beta chains were sequenced from one sample in a study of tissue T cells after allogeneic stem cell transplantation (dated by TCRdb to the early 2020s). Library construction relied on the immunoSEQ multiplex PCR assay. This immuneACCESS table, as held by TCRdb, lists in-frame sequences with V and J called but not all clones. Of the missing ones, under half trace to an unresolved V gene in checked studies; the others have no known cause. The sample table contains fewer than 10,000 clones; only one count was recorded for roughly half of them. The ten largest clones add up to under 9% of the sample. Per the publication, the time point label means: mouse harvest day 7 after allogeneic transplant. Mouse grafts combined 10^7 T-cell-depleted bone marrow cells with 10^6 splenic CD5+ T cells, given via tail vein injection. Sequencing was done on a sample of gut tissue. The receptors were sampled from a female BALB/c mouse given C57BL/6 T cells with graft-versus-host disease after an allogeneic hematopoietic cell transplant.

About this clone: The gene names given are mouse names. With the read ending 1 residue before the CDR3 end, the germline J gene is used to fill in that end. The chain joins TRBV1 to TRBJ1-2; 7 bases line up with TRBD1. The CDR3 is made up of 16 amino acids. The germline V gene encodes CDR1 NSQYPW and CDR2 LRSPGD (reference sequence). Unmatched junction bases numbered 7, after V lost 0 bases and J lost 3 bases. The CDR3 region is CTCSADRKGADSDYTF. CDR3 bases read: TGCACCTGCAGTGCAGATCGTAAGGGGGCGGACTCCGACTACACC.

This clone was recorded a few times. Germline and genes here are mouse. The CDR3 end lies 1 residue beyond the end of the read and is filled in from the germline J gene. The sample contains more than one DNA sequence encoding this CDR3. The chain uses TRBV3 and TRBJ2-4; TRBD2 might be the D (7 bases). Trimming removed 2 bases from V and 3 bases from J, with 9 bases in between. The CDR3 totals 14 residues. Germline V gene sequence: CDR1 SNHLY, CDR2 FYNGKV (reference sequence). Incomplete CDR3 DNA: TGTGCCAGCAGCTTACGGGGGGCCCAAAACACCTTGTAC. Translated: CASSLRGAQNTLY. The whole CDR3 protein reads CASSLRGAQNTLYF.

Remarks on this clone: Gene names denote mouse genes. The sequenced fragment ends 1 residue before the CDR3 boundary, so the rest is inferred from the germline J gene. The rearrangement joins TRBV4 to TRBJ1-4, with D unclear. This CDR3 region has 12 residues. Germline CDR1 reads LGHDT; CDR2 reads YNNKQL (reference sequence). Deletions cut 4 bases from V and 4 bases from J, with 4 bases between. The covered CDR3 bases are TGTGCCAGCAGCTTTTACAACGAAAGATTATTT. Encoded protein: CASSFYNERLF. The full CDR3 protein is CASSFYNERLFF.

This clone was detected a few times. Gene names and germline refer to mouse. From the germline J gene comes the end of the CDR3, since the read stops 1 residue before it. V and J are TRBV26 and TRBJ2-3; D is unclear. CDR1 and CDR2 from the germline V gene are KGHPV and FQNQEV (reference sequence). The CDR3 runs 13 residues. Trimming stripped 4 bases from V and 1 base from J, with 6 bases between. CDR3 sequence: CASSRRGAETLYF. The part of the CDR3 DNA that was read is TGTGCCAGCAGTCGTCGGGGTGCAGAAACGCTGTAT. Full variable domain (rest looked up from reference TRBV26 and TRBJ2-3): NSKVIQTPRYLVKGQGQKAKMRCIPEKGHPVVFWYQQNKNNEFKFLINFQNQEVLQQIDMTEKRFSAECPSNSPCSLEIQSSEAGDSALYLCASSRRGAETLYFGSGTRLTVL.

For this clone: Gene names are mouse gene names. Coverage ceases 1 residue before the CDR3 finishes, and the germline J gene fills in the end. The J gene is TRBJ2-7, the V gene TRBV16; D may be TRBD1 or TRBD2 (6 bases each). Per the germline V gene, CDR1 is SGHSA and CDR2 is FRNQAP. Between the trimmed V and J ends, which lost 0 bases and 7 bases, there was a span of 10 bases. This CDR3 comprises 13 residues. CDR3 DNA (partial): TGTGCAAGCAGCTTAGAGGGGGCAGGGGAACAGTAC. The encoded protein is CASSLEGAGEQY. The full CDR3 is CASSLEGAGEQYF. Full variable domain (rest looked up from reference TRBV16 and TRBJ2-7): NAGVIQTPRHKVTGKGQEATLWCEPISGHSAVFWYRQTIVQGLEFLTYFRNQAPIDDSGMPKERFSAQMPNQSHSTLKIQSTQPQDSAVYLCASSLEGAGEQYFGPGTRLTVL.

This clone appeared a few times. The gene names given are mouse names. The CDR3 reads CASSLVGSAETLYF. CDR3 bases read: TGTGCCAGCAGTTTGGTGGGAAGTGCAGAAACGCTGTAT. The chain uses TRBV15 and TRBJ2-3; D is uncertain. The read terminates 1 residue before the CDR3 end, so the remaining end is supplied by the germline J gene. Germline V lookup: CDR1 SGHND, CDR2 FRSKSL. This CDR3 region has 14 residues. V was trimmed by 3 bases and J by 0 bases, leaving 7 bases between them.

A note on this clone: The genes are named according to mouse. Sequencing ends 1 residue short of the CDR3 end; the germline J gene provides the rest. This sample also contains other DNA sequences that code for the same CDR3. V and J are TRBV26 and TRBJ2-4, with no clear D. V lost 0 bases, J lost 0 bases, and 4 bases lay in between. The CDR3 has 14 amino acids. The V gene's germline CDR1 is KGHPV and CDR2 FQNQEV (reference sequence). Incomplete CDR3 DNA: TGTGCCAGCAGTCTGTCGAATAGTCAAAACACCTTGTAC. Translated, it gives CASSLSNSQNTLY. The whole CDR3 is CASSLSNSQNTLYF.

Worth noting for this clone: The gene names here belong to mouse. The read ends 1 residue before the CDR3 terminus; that terminus is restored from the germline J gene. The chain links TRBV17 to TRBJ2-5; TRBD1 agrees at 10 bases. V trimming: 0 bases; J trimming: 4 bases; junction bases outside the gene matches: 1. Germline V CDR1 and CDR2: MNHDT, YYDKIL. This CDR3 region has 15 residues. The CDR3 DNA, read in part, is TGTGCTAGCAGTAGAGATGGGACAGGGGAAGACACCCAGTAC. It specifies CASSRDGTGEDTQY. The full CDR3 is CASSRDGTGEDTQYF.

Concerning this clone itself: Mouse names are used for the genes. The observed sequence ends 1 residue before the CDR3 terminus, with the missing tail filled in from the germline J gene. This sequence joins TRBV3 and TRBJ1-1, with 7 bases that match TRBD1. Germline assignment: CDR1 SNHLY and CDR2 FYNGKV (reference sequence). This CDR3 has 14 residues. V lost 6 bases, J lost 0 bases, and 4 bases stayed unmatched. The CDR3 bases that were read are TGTGCCAGCAGAACAGGGGTCGCAAACACAGAAGTCTTC. Its translation is CASRTGVANTEVF. The full CDR3 is CASRTGVANTEVFF.

This clone has only a few counts. Gene names follow the mouse nomenclature. The observed sequence ends 1 residue before the CDR3 terminus, with the missing tail filled in from the germline J gene. The chain uses TRBV26 and TRBJ2-1; D is unclear. Germline V lookup: CDR1 KGHPV, CDR2 FQNQEV (reference sequence). V was cut by 6 bases and J by 4 bases, with 10 bases left in between. The CDR3 has 13 residues. The sequenced CDR3 bases are TGTGCCAGCAGCCCGGGCCTTTATGCTGAGCAGTTC. This sequence encodes CASSPGLYAEQF. The CDR3 in full is CASSPGLYAEQFF.

This clone was seen once. Gene names and germline refer to mouse. The read terminates 1 residue before the CDR3 end, so the remaining end is supplied by the germline J gene. The chain has TRBV23 and TRBJ2-1; the table assigns TRBD2, which was not confirmed against the DNA. From germline, CDR1 is KGHTA and CDR2 FQNQQP. The CDR3 is 16 residues long. CDR3 DNA, as far as it was read: TGCTCCAGCAGTCACCTTGGGGGGGCTAACTATGCTGAGCAGTTC. Protein product: CSSSHLGGANYAEQF. The entire CDR3 reads CSSSHLGGANYAEQFF.

Regarding this clone: Genes and germline come from the mouse. The CDR3 end falls 1 residue outside the read, so it is completed with the germline J gene. V gene TRBV1 combines with J gene TRBJ1-6; 8 positions match TRBD1. TRBJ1-6 has ORF status, its function being uncertain. Germline V lookup: CDR1 NSQYPW, CDR2 LRSPGD (reference sequence). The CDR3 loop spans 15 amino acids. V dropped 3 bases and J dropped 7; count of bases not matched to a gene: 5. Partial CDR3 DNA: TGCACCTGCAGTGCCTCTCAGGGGGCCAATTCGCCCCTCTAC. Translated, it gives CTCSASQGANSPLY. The whole CDR3 reads CTCSASQGANSPLYF.

This clone came up a few times. The gene names given are mouse names. The read ends 1 residue before the CDR3 terminus; that terminus is restored from the germline J gene. The chain is built from TRBV2 and TRBJ1-1, with D possibly TRBD1 on 5 matching bases. CDR3 length: 14 amino acids. Germline lookup yields CDR1 LGHNA and CDR2 YSYQKL. V lost 3 bases to trimming and J lost 1 base, with 9 bases between them. The covered CDR3 bases are TGTGCCAGCAGCCACCCCCAGGGAAACACAGAAGTCTTC. This encodes CASSHPQGNTEVF. The CDR3 as a whole reads CASSHPQGNTEVFF.

This clone rates as large. Gene labels here are mouse ones. The read terminates 1 residue ahead of where the CDR3 ends, so the germline J gene completes it. The chain employs TRBV16 and TRBJ2-7; TRBD2 agrees at 8 bases. This CDR3 has 13 amino acids. Germline CDR1 reads SGHSA; CDR2 reads FRNQAP. J lost 4 bases, V lost 5 bases, and 4 bases had no gene match. CDR3 bases read: TGTGCAAGCAGCCTGGGGGGAGGGTATGAACAGTAC. This encodes CASSLGGGYEQY. The whole CDR3 sequence is CASSLGGGYEQYF.

Details on this clone: The listed genes are named as in mouse. The read stops 1 residue short of the end of the CDR3; the missing end is completed from the germline J gene. This specimen includes other DNA sequences encoding the same CDR3. The chain has TRBV3 and TRBJ1-3; D is uncertain. V dropped 0 bases and J dropped 0 bases, with 3 bases sitting between them. Germline CDR1 and CDR2: SNHLY and FYNGKV (reference sequence). The CDR3 runs to 14 residues. CDR3 DNA (partial): TGTGCCAGCAGCTTAGCAGGTTCTGGAAATACGCTCTAT. It specifies CASSLAGSGNTLY. The complete CDR3 reads CASSLAGSGNTLYF.